This entry is about one T cell receptor beta chain. Its antigen is unknown. A much larger clonotype is one base distant, so this may be a read error. This specimen comes from a study of blood T cells in healthy people across ages. Whole-study context: The template switching approach captured approximately one barcoded beta molecule for every two T cells. General observations from the study: The study found more naive CD4+ cells and higher diversity in long-lived than aged donors.

Next came a second PCR, run for about 6 to 12 cycles, which used a sample-barcoded 5' primer along with a J-beta primer mix. Every cDNA molecule carried a tag from a template-switch adaptor bearing 12 random nucleotides. TCRdb independently ran MiXCR on the 5' RACE reads; one entry per CDR3 protein. The sample includes under 1 million distinct CDR3 sequences, approximately 44% of them seen just once. The donors, all healthy, were Caucasians living in Russia, aged roughly 6 to 100. The sequenced sample consisted of blood. The clonotype comes from a man aged 55-75 years in good health.

The CDR3, as DNA: TGTGCCATCGGTGACACCAATGAGCAGTTCTTC. Its translation is CAIGDTNEQFF. This chain uses TRBV10-3 with TRBJ2-1; D uncertain. Per the germline V gene, CDR1 is ENHRY and CDR2 is SYGVKD. The CDR3 is 11 residues long.